This T cell receptor (beta chain) was recorded in a study of cytomegalovirus exposure and HLA in healthy donors. To note about this clone: Its antigen is as yet unknown.

Study results and limitations: Diagnosis of cytomegalovirus status made by the classifier reportedly showed high specificity and sensitivity.

Here immunoSEQ multiplex PCR was the method, and the copy in TCRdb shows in-frame clones only, minus some. This table has more than 250,000 clones, 86% appearing once. The donors were members of the validation cohort comprising over a hundred subjects, separate from the roughly 700-subject first cohort. The length of the CDR3 is 13 residues. V dropped 4 bases and J dropped 7 bases, with 11 bases sitting between them. The germline gives CDR1 SGHRS, CDR2 YFSETQ. This TCR was sampled from a young woman in good health and CMV-seronegative. The chain is built from TRBV5-1 and TRBJ1-4; D is perhaps TRBD1 (6 bases). Specimen: PBMCs. The DNA for the CDR3 is TGCGCCAGCAGCACAGGGTTGGGTGAAAAACTGTTTTTT. Its protein is CASSTGLGEKLFF.